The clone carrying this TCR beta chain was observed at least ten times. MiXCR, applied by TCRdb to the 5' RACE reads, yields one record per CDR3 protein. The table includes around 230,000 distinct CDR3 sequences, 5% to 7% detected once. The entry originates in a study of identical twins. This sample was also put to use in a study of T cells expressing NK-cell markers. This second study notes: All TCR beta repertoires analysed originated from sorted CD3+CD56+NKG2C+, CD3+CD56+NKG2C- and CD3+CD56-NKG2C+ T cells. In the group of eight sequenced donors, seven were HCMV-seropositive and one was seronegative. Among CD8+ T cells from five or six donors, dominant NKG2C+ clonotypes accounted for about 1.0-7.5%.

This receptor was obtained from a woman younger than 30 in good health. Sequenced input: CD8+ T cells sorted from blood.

The CDR3 reads CAISDLDGQETQYF. DNA of the CDR3: TGTGCCATCAGTGACTTGGACGGCCAAGAGACCCAGTACTTC. V is TRBV10-3 and J is TRBJ2-5; D is unresolved. The CDR3 has 14 amino acids. V lost 3 bases to trimming and J lost 1 base, with 9 bases between them. Germline CDR1 and CDR2: ENHRY and SYGVKD.